Below are 24 T cell receptor beta chains sequenced from a single sample in a study of T cell clusters in autoimmune cytopenias (dated by TCRdb to about 2019). Each sample's TRB amplification started from around 230 ng of peripheral blood genomic DNA, which corresponds to 38,000 or so genome equivalents. TCRdb records Illumina MiSeq as the sequencer. TRB rearrangements were amplified by multiplex PCR using a touch-down protocol with TRB-A and TRB-B primer pools mixed in one tube. TCRdb reprocessed the reads, so every CDR3 protein sequence counts as one entry and DNA is not shown. The sample's table covers about 15,000 distinct CDR3 sequences. The ten most abundant clones make up roughly 3.5% of the sample. This same sample was also part of a study on T cell repertoires in aging, cancer and after chemotherapy.

Sequenced input: peripheral blood. Receptor source: a human donor in good health.

The chain links TRBV6-1 to TRBJ2-1. The CDR3 has 15 amino acids. Germline V CDR1 and CDR2: MNHNS, SASEGT. The CDR3 loop is CASSEALESYNEQFF.

The V and J genes are TRBV12-3 or TRBV12-4 and TRBJ2-7; TCRdb names TRBD2, which stays unverified in the absence of DNA. The CDR3 spans 13 residues. The CDR3 protein is CASSLVRSYEQYF.

The CDR3 spells CACGQGAYEQYF. The V and J genes are TRBV30 and TRBJ2-7; TCRdb gives TRBD1 as the D gene, but with no DNA this cannot be confirmed. Germline lookup yields CDR1 GTSNPN and CDR2 SVGIG (reference sequence). This CDR3 spans 12 amino acids.

The rearrangement joins TRBV6-5 to TRBJ2-7; TCRdb proposes TRBD2, but this gene call is untestable without DNA. Germline assignment: CDR1 MNHEY and CDR2 SVGAGI. The CDR3 sequence is 18 residues long. CDR3 loop: CASRDFTGTSGRSYEQYF.

The rearrangement joins TRBV18 to TRBJ1-5. Germline CDR1 and CDR2: KGHSH and LQKENI. CDR3 length equals 15 residues. This CDR3 reads CASSPGRGSNQHQHF.

This chain uses TRBV5-6 with TRBJ2-1; the D gene TCRdb calls, TRBD2, cannot be checked with no DNA. CDR1 is SGHDT, CDR2 YYEEEE, per germline. This CDR3 comprises 16 residues. The CDR3 sequence: CASSESARRPYNEQFF.

The chain links TRBV13 to TRBJ2-4; TCRdb's assignment of TRBD1 cannot be checked, as there is no DNA. The CDR3 is made up of 13 amino acids. Germline CDR1 and CDR2: PRHDT and FYEKMQ (reference sequence). CDR3 in amino acids: CASGGPGGHIQYF.

The J gene is TRBJ2-2, the V gene TRBV18; with no DNA, the TCRdb D assignment of TRBD2 cannot be verified. Per the germline V gene, CDR1 is KGHSH and CDR2 is LQKENI. The CDR3 runs 17 residues. The CDR3 reads CASSPPGLAGVTGELFF.

The J gene is TRBJ2-7, the V gene TRBV5-8. The CDR3 runs 14 residues. CDR1 and CDR2 from the germline V gene are SGHTS and YDEGEE. CDR3: CASSIVERSYEQYF.

V and J are TRBV5-4 and TRBJ2-1; no DNA is available, so the TRBD1 call from TCRdb remains unchecked. This CDR3 has 13 amino acids. Per the germline V gene, CDR1 is SGHNT and CDR2 is YYREEE (reference sequence). The CDR3 is CASSRDRGREQFF.

Its frequency marks this clonotype as medium-sized. This chain uses TRBV11-1 with TRBJ2-5; TCRdb outputs TRBD2, but without DNA this stays unchecked. From germline, CDR1 is SGHAT and CDR2 FQDESV (reference sequence). The CDR3 totals 16 residues. CDR3 sequence: CASSLETGGLRETQYF.

The V and J genes are TRBV6-5 and TRBJ2-3. In germline, CDR1 is MNHEY, CDR2 SVGAGI. The CDR3 is 13 residues long. CDR3 in amino acids: CASSYRGTDTQYF.

This chain uses TRBV13 with TRBJ2-1. Germline lookup yields CDR1 PRHDT and CDR2 FYEKMQ (reference sequence). This CDR3 is built from 11 residues. The CDR3 spells CASSLRNEQFF.

The rearrangement links TRBV30 to TRBJ1-4; the TCRdb D gene call, TRBD1, has no DNA to confirm it. Germline CDR1 GTSNPN, CDR2 SVGIG (reference sequence). The CDR3 is 12 amino acids. The CDR3 loop reads CAWDRNNEKLFF.

This chain uses TRBV19 with TRBJ2-4; TCRdb designates TRBD1, a call that cannot be tested without DNA. The germline CDR1 and CDR2 sequences are LNHDA and SQIVND (reference sequence). The CDR3 is 15 residues long. The CDR3 sequence is CASSTRGKGQDIQYF.

The genes are TRBV15 and TRBJ1-5; the TCRdb call, TRBD1, lacks DNA for checking. The germline V gene has CDR1 LNHNV and CDR2 YYDKDF (reference sequence). The CDR3 is made up of 16 amino acids. CDR3 residues: CATSRDKGRGGQPQHF.

This chain connects TRBV5-6 to TRBJ1-2; TCRdb lists TRBD1, though no DNA is available to test this call. This CDR3 spans 15 amino acids. In germline, CDR1 is SGHDT, CDR2 YYEEEE. CDR3 loop: CASSLGGPTNYGYTF.

The chain employs TRBV11-2 and TRBJ2-7; the D gene TCRdb calls, TRBD1, cannot be checked with no DNA. Germline loops: CDR1 SGHAT, CDR2 FQNNGV. The CDR3 covers 14 residues. The CDR3 loop reads CASSPGGLSYEQYF. The whole variable domain, remainder taken from reference TRBV11-2 and TRBJ2-7, is EAGVAQSPRYKIIEKRQSVAFWCNPISGHATLYWYQQILGQGPKLLIQFQNNGVVDDSQLPKDRFSAERLKGVDSTLKIQPAKLEDSAVYLCASSPGGLSYEQYFGPGTRLTVT.

The chain recombines TRBV18 with TRBJ2-3; TCRdb reports TRBD2, a call that lacks DNA to check it against. Germline loops: CDR1 KGHSH, CDR2 LQKENI. This CDR3 region has 16 residues. The CDR3 loop is CASSPGLAGAGDTQYF. The entire variable domain, with the rest obtained from reference TRBV18 and TRBJ2-3, is as follows: NAGVMQNPRHLVRRRGQEARLRCSPMKGHSHVYWYRQLPEEGLKFMVYLQKENIIDESGMPKERFSAEFPKEGPSILRIQQVVRGDSAAYFCASSPGLAGAGDTQYFGPGTRLTVL.

This CDR3 reads CASSASSRARGNEQFF. This sequence joins TRBV6-5 and TRBJ2-1; TCRdb gives TRBD1 as the D gene, but with no DNA this cannot be confirmed. The CDR3 has 16 amino acids. From germline, CDR1 is MNHEY and CDR2 SVGAGI.

The chain couples TRBV19 to TRBJ1-2; checking the TCRdb D call of TRBD1 is not possible without DNA. This CDR3 is 14 amino acids long. CDR1 and CDR2 (germline): LNHDA, SQIVND (reference sequence). CDR3 in amino acids: CASRDSGRTYGYTF.

This chain connects TRBV27 to TRBJ2-3; TCRdb designates TRBD2, a call that cannot be tested without DNA. This CDR3 region has 17 residues. CDR1 MNHEY and CDR2 SMNVEV come from the germline V gene (reference sequence). The CDR3 loop is CASSPTTLAGVRYTQYF.

CDR3 loop: CASSPQPAGYTF. J is TRBJ1-2 and V is TRBV18. The CDR3 spans 12 residues. In germline, CDR1 is KGHSH, CDR2 LQKENI.

This clonotype ranks as medium-sized in terms of frequency. The chain couples TRBV6-2 or TRBV6-3 to TRBJ2-2. Per germline, CDR1 MNHEY and CDR2 SVGEGT. This CDR3 is built from 14 residues. CDR3 loop: CASSFRPEPGELFF.